The sequence of this T cell receptor beta chain was determined in a study of T cell changes during pregnancy in multiple sclerosis. This CDR3 spans 12 amino acids. The junction had 5 bases not matched to a gene; V was cut back by 4 bases and J by 10 bases. The germline V gene encodes CDR1 LNHDA and CDR2 SQIVND (reference sequence). Assay used: immunoSEQ multiplex PCR; TCRdb lists only in-frame clones, some missing. The sample records some 40,000 clones, around 90% being singletons. The count of this clone is one. This TCR came from a female donor with multiple sclerosis, enrolled in a pregnancy study. This chain joins TRBV19 and TRBJ1-1; 8 bases fit TRBD1. Sequenced here: CD4+ T cells from peripheral blood mononuclear cells, sampled in the second trimester of pregnancy. Here the CDR3 reads CASSRRTGRAFF. The CDR3 DNA follows: TGTGCCAGTAGTAGACGGACAGGGCGAGCTTTCTTT.